This record looks at one T cell receptor (beta chain) sequence and its context. Clones were read by immunoSEQ multiplex PCR, and TCRdb kept only the in-frame ones, dropping some. The sample has 75,000 or so clones; more than 85% are singletons. The data stem from a study of technical replicates of blood from a handful of donors. Trimming shortened V by 0 bases and J by 12 bases, and 15 bases separated the two germline ends. The germline V gene encodes CDR1 SGHDN and CDR2 FVKESK. The CDR3 extends over 13 amino acids. The source material was T cells isolated from PBMCs. This sequence was found in a human donor in good health. This rearrangement joins TRBV14 to TRBJ2-7, with D perhaps TRBD1 (6 bases). The CDR3 region is CASSQDFLQGRYF. In DNA form, the CDR3 reads TGTGCCAGCAGCCAAGATTTTCTTCAGGGGCGGTACTTC. Full variable domain (missing parts from reference TRBV14 and TRBJ2-7): EAGVTQFPSHSVIEKGQTVTLRCDPISGHDNLYWYRRVMGKEIKFLLHFVKESKQDESGMPNNRFLAERTGGTYSTLKVQPAELEDSGVYFCASSQDFLQGRYFGPGTRLTVT.